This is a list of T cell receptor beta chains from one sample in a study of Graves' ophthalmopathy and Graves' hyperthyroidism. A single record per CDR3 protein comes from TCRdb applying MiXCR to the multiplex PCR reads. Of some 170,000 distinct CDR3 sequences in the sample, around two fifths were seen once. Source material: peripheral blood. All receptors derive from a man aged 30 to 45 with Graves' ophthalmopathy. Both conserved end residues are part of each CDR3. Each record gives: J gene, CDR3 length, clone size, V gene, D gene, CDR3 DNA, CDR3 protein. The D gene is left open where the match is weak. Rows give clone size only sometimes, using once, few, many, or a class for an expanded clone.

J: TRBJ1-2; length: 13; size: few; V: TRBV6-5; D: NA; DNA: TGTGCCAGCAGTTTCTATAAAGACTATGGCTACACCTTC; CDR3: CASSFYKDYGYTF
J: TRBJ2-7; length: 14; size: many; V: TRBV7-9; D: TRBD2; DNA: TGTGCCAGCAGCGCCCTAGCGGGGCACTACGAGCAGTACTTC; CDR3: CASSALAGHYEQYF
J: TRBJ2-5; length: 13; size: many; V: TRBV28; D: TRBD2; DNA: TGTGCCAGCAGTTTTATACTAGCGGGAGGCCAGTACTTC; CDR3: CASSFILAGGQYF
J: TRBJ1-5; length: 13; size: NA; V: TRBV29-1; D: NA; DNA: TGCAGCGTTGCACAGGGCCGCAATCAGCCCCAGCATTTT; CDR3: CSVAQGRNQPQHF
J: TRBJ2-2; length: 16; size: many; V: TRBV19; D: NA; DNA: TGTGCCAGTAGCTCCAGGTCCAACCGATACACCGGGGAGCTGTTTTTT; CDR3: CASSSRSNRYTGELFF
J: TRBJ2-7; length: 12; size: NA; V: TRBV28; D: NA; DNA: TGTGCCATCAGTGTTAATTCCTACGAGCAGTACTTC; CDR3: CAISVNSYEQYF
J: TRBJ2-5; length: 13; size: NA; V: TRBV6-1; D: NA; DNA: TGTGCCAGCAGTCCCGAGGGGGTGGAGACCCAGTACTTC; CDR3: CASSPEGVETQYF
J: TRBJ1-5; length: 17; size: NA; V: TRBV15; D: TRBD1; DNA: TGTGCCACCAGCCAAAAGACAGGGGGCTACAGCAATCAGCCCCAGCATTTT; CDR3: CATSQKTGGYSNQPQHF
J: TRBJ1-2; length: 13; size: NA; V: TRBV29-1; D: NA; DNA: TGCAGCGTTGATTGGGCGGGGTCGGGCGGCTACACCTTC; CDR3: CSVDWAGSGGYTF
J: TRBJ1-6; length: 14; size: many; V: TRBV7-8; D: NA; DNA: TGTGCCAGCAGCATGACAGCAAATAATTCACCCCTCCACTTT; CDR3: CASSMTANNSPLHF
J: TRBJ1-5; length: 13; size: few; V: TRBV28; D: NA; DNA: TGTGCCAGCAGTTTATCCCCCCTTAGGCCCCAGCATTTT; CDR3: CASSLSPLRPQHF
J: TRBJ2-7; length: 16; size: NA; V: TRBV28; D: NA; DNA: TGTGCCAGCAGGCCACAATCTATGGCCGTGACCTACGAGCAGTACTTC; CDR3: CASRPQSMAVTYEQYF
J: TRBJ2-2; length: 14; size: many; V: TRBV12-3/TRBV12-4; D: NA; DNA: TGTGCCAGCAGTTTGGCCCCGAACACCGGGGAGCTGTTTTTT; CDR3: CASSLAPNTGELFF
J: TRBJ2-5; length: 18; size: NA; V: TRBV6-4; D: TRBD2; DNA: TGTGCCAGCAGTGCTCCGGACGGGACTAGCGGGCCCCTAGAGACCCAGTACTTC; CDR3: CASSAPDGTSGPLETQYF
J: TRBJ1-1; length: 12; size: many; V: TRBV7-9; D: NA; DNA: TGTGCCAGCAGCTGGGACAACACTGAAGCTTTCTTT; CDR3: CASSWDNTEAFF
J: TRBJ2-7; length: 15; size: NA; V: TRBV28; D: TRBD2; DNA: TGTGCCAGCAGTTCCCCCGGGAGGGGCAGCTACGAGCAGTACTTC; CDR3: CASSSPGRGSYEQYF